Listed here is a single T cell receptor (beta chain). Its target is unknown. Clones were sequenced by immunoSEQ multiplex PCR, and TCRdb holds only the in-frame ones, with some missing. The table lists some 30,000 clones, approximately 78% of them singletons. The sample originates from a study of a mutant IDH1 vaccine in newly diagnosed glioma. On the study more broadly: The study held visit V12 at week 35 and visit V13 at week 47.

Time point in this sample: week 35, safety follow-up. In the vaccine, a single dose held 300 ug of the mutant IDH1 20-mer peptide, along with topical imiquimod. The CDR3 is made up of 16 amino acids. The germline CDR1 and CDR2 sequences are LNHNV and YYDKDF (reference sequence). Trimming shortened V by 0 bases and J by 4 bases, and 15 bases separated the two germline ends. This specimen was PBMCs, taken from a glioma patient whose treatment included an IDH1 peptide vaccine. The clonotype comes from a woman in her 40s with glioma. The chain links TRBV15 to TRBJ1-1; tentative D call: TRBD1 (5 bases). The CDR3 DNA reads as TGTGCCACCAGCAGAGATGTAACAGGCTTGGGCACTGAAGCTTTCTTT. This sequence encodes CATSRDVTGLGTEAFF.